This T cell receptor (beta chain) originates from a study of T cell changes during pregnancy in multiple sclerosis. The V end was cut by 6 bases, the J end by 3 bases, with 11 bases between. Germline CDR1 ENHRY, CDR2 SYGVKD. This CDR3 has 13 amino acids. Only in-frame clones appear in the TCRdb table, and some are missing; sequencing was by immunoSEQ multiplex PCR. The sample has 75,000 to 80,000 clones, about 93% seen once; the top ten hold roughly 2.6%. The genes are TRBV10-3 and TRBJ1-2, with D possibly matching TRBD1 (6 bases). The sample was peripheral blood, taken after pregnancy. This sequence originates from a female donor in good health, enrolled as a control in a pregnancy study. The DNA for the CDR3 is TGTGCCATCAGGGGGGCGTTGGACTATGGCTACACCTTC. It yields the protein CAIRGALDYGYTF.